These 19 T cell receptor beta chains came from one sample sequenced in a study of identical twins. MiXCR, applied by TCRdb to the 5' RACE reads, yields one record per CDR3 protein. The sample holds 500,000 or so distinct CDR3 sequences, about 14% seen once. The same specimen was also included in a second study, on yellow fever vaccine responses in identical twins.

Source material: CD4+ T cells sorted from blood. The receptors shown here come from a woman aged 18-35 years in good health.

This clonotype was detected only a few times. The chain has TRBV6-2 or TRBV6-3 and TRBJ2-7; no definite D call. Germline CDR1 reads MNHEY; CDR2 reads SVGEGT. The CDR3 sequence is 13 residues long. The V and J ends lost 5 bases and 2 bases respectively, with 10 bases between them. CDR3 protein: CASSAEPTYEQYF. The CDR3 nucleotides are TGTGCCAGCAGTGCGGAACCCACCTACGAGCAGTACTTC.

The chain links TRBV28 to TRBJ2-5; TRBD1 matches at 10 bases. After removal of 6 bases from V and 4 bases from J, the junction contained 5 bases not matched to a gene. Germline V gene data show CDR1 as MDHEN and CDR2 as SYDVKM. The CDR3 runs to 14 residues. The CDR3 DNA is TGTGCCAGCAGAGGATGGACAGGGGGAGAGACCCAGTACTTC. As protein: CASRGWTGGETQYF.

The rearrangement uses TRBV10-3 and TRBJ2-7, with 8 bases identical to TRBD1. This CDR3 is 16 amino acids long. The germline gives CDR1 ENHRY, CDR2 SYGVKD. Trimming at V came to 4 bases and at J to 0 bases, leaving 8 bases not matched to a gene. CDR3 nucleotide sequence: TGTGCCATCAGTGGGGGGACAGGTACCGGCTCCTACGAGCAGTACTTC. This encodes CAISGGTGTGSYEQYF.

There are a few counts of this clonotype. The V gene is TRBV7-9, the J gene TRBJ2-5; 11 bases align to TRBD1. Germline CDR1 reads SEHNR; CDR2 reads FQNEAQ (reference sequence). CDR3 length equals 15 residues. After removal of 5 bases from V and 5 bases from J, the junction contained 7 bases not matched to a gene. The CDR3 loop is CASSPGTGGYETQYF. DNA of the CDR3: TGTGCCAGCAGCCCGGGGACAGGGGGTTATGAGACCCAGTACTTC.

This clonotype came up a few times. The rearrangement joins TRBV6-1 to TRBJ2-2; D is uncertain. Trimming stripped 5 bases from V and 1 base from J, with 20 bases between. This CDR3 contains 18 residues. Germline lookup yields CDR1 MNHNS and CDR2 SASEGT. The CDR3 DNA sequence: TGTGCCAGCAGTCGATGGATCCTCCTCACGGGGAACACCGGGGAGCTGTTTTTT. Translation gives CASSRWILLTGNTGELFF.

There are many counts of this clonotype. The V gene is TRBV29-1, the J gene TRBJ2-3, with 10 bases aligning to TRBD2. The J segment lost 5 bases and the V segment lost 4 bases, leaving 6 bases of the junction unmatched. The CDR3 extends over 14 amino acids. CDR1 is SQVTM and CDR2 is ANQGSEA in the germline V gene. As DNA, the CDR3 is TGCAGCGTTGCTAGCGGGAGTTGGGGAGATACGCAGTATTTT. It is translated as CSVASGSWGDTQYF.

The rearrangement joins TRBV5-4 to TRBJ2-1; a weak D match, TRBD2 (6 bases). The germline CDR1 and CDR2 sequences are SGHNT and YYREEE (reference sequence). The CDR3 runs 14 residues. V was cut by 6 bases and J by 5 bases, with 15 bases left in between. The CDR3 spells CASNTGGWNNEQFF. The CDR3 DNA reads TGTGCCAGCAATACAGGAGGGTGGAACAATGAGCAGTTCTTC.

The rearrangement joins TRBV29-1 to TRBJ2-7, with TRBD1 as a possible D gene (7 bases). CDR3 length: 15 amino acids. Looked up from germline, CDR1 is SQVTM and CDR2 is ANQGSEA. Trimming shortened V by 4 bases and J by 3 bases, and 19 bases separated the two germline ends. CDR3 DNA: TGCAGCGTTGCGGGGGAACAGGGGCTACTCTACGAGCAGTACTTC. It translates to CSVAGEQGLLYEQYF.

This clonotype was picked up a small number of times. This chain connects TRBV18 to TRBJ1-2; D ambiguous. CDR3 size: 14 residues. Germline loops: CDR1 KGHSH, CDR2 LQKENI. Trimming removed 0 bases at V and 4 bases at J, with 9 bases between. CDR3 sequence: CASSPPRAVYGYTF. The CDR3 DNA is TGTGCCAGCTCACCACCGAGGGCGGTCTATGGCTACACCTTC.

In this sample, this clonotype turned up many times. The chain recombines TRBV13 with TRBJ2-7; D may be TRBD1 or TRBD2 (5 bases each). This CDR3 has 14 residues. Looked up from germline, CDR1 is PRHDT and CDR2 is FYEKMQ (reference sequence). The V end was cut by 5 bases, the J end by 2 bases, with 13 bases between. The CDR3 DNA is TGTGCCAGCAGCCTACGTGAGGGGCCCTACGAGCAGTACTTC. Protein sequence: CASSLREGPYEQYF.

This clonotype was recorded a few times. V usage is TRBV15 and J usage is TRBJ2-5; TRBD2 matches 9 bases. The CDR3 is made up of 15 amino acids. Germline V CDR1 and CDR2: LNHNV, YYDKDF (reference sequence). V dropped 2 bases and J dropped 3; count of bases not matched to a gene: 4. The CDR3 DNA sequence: TGTGCCACCAGCAGATCTAGCGGGACGGAAGAGACCCAGTACTTC. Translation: CATSRSSGTEETQYF.

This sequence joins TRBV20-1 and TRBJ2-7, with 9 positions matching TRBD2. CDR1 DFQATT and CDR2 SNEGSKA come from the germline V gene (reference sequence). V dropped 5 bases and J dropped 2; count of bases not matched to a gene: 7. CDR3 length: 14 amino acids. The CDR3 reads CSARMAGGTYEQYF. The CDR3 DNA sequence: TGCAGTGCTCGGATGGCGGGAGGGACCTACGAGCAGTACTTC.

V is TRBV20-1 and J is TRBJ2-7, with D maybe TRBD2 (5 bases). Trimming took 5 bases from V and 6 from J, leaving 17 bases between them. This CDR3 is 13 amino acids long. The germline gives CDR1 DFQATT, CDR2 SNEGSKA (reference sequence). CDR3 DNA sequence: TGCAGTGCTCCCCGGGGTCCCCCGGGCGAGCAGTACTTC. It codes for CSAPRGPPGEQYF.

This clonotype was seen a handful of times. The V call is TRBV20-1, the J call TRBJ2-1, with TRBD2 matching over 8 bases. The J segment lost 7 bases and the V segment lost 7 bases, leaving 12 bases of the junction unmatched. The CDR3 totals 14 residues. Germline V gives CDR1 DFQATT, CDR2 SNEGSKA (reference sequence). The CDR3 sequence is CSVVKAGVENEQFF. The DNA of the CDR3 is TGCAGTGTGGTGAAAGCGGGAGTGGAGAATGAGCAGTTCTTC.

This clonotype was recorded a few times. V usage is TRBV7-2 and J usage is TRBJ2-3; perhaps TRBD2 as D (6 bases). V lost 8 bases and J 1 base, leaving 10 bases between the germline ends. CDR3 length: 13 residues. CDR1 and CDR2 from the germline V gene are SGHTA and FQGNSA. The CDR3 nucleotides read TGTGCCAGCGGCCCTAGCGGCACAGATACGCAGTATTTT. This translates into CASGPSGTDTQYF.

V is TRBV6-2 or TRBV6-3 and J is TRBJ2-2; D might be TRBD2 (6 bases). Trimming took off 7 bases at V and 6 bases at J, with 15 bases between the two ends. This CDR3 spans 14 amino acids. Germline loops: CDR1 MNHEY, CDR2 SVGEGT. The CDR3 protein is CASTRTTSSGELFF. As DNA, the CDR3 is TGTGCCAGCACCCGGACTACCTCCTCCGGGGAGCTGTTTTTT.

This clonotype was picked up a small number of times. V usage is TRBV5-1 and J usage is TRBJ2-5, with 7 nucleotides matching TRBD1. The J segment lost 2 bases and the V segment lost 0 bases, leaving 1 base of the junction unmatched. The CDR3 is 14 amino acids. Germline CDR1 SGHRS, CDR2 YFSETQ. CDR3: CASSLEQGQETQYF. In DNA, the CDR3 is TGCGCCAGCAGCTTGGAACAGGGGCAAGAGACCCAGTACTTC.

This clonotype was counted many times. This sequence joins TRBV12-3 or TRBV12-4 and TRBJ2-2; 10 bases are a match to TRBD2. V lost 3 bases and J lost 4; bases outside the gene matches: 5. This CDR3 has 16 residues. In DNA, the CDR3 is TGTGCCAGCAGTTTCCTAGCGGGGGTAACCACCGGGGAGCTGTTTTTT. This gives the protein CASSFLAGVTTGELFF.

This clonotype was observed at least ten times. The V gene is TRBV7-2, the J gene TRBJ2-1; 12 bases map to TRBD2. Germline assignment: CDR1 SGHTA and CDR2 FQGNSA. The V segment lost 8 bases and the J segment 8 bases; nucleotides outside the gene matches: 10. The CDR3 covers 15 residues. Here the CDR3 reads CASALAGGLSYEQFF. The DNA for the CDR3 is TGTGCCAGCGCACTAGCGGGGGGCCTTTCTTATGAGCAGTTCTTC.